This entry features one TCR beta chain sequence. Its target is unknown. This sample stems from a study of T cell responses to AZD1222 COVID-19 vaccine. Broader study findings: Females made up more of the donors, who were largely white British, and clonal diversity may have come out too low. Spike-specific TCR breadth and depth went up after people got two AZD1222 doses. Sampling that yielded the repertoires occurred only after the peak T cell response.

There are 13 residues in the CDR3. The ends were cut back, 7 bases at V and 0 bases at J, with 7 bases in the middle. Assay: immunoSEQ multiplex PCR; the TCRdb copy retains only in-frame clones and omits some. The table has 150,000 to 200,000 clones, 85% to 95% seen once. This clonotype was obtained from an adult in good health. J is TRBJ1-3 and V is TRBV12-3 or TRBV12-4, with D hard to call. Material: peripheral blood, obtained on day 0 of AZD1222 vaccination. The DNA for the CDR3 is TGTGCCAGCATCCGGAGCTCTGGAAACACCATATATTTT. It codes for CASIRSSGNTIYF.